Listed below are T cell receptor beta chains from one sample, sequenced in a study of T cells in localized non-small cell lung cancer. Here immunoSEQ multiplex PCR was the method, and the copy in TCRdb shows in-frame clones only, minus some. The profile shows approximately 150,000 clones, around 92% of them singletons. The sample was peripheral blood, taken before any cancer treatment. The receptors shown here come from a female donor of 60 years or more with stage I lung adenocarcinoma. The CDR3 runs from the conserved cysteine through the conserved F or W. Each record gives: D gene, J gene, clone size, V gene, CDR3 protein, CDR3 DNA. D genes are given only for firm matches. Clone size is shown for a subset of rows, as once, few, many or a class of expanded clone.

- | TRBJ1-1 | - | TRBV5-1 | CASSWPNENTEAFF | TGTGCCAGCAGCTGGCCAAACGAGAACACTGAAGCTTTCTTT
- | TRBJ2-3 | - | TRBV6-1 | CASSVVIGGVTDTQYF | TGTGCCAGCAGTGTAGTCATAGGGGGGGTCACAGATACGCAGTATTTT
TRBD1 | TRBJ1-1 | - | TRBV19 | CASSIWGQGGTAFF | TGTGCCAGTAGTATATGGGGACAGGGGGGAACGGCTTTCTTT
- | TRBJ2-7 | - | TRBV19 | CASSTETGRFNYEQYF | TGTGCCAGTAGTACCGAAACAGGTCGATTTAACTACGAGCAGTACTTC
- | TRBJ2-7 | - | TRBV6-5 | CASRRGVKSTHEQYF | TGTGCCAGCAGGAGGGGGGTAAAGTCAACGCACGAGCAGTACTTC
- | TRBJ1-5 | - | TRBV28 | CASRGREYQPQHF | TGTGCCAGCAGGGGCAGGGAGTATCAGCCCCAGCATTTT
TRBD2 | TRBJ2-1 | - | TRBV29-1 | CSVGTSGGYNEQFF | TGCAGCGTTGGGACTAGCGGGGGGTACAATGAGCAGTTCTTC
- | TRBJ2-5 | - | TRBV6-6 | CASKDTDTQETQYF | TGTGCCAGTAAAGACACGGACACACAAGAGACCCAGTACTTC
- | TRBJ1-2 | few | TRBV28 | CASSAPGRGYTF | TGTGCCAGCAGTGCCCCAGGGAGGGGCTACACCTTC
TRBD2 | TRBJ2-7 | - | TRBV7-8 | CASSLLQLAGGPYEQYF | TGTGCCAGCAGCTTACTCCAACTAGCGGGAGGACCCTACGAGCAGTACTTC
- | TRBJ1-3 | - | TRBV5-1 | CASSLGHAENTIYF | TGCGCCAGCAGCTTGGGACACGCTGAGAACACCATATATTTT
- | TRBJ2-5 | - | TRBV5-6 | CASSWRETQYF | TGTGCCAGCAGCTGGCGGGAGACCCAGTACTTC
TRBD1 | TRBJ1-4 | - | TRBV9 | CASSAGTGGDYGKLFF | TGTGCCAGCAGCGCTGGGACAGGGGGCGATTATGGAAAACTGTTTTTT
TRBD1 | TRBJ2-6 | - | TRBV18 | CASSPVYDRGSGANVLTF | TGTGCCAGCTCACCAGTATATGACAGGGGCTCTGGGGCCAACGTCCTGACTTTC
- | TRBJ1-2 | once | TRBV7-2 | CASSVPPGGGNYGYTF | TGTGCCAGCAGCGTGCCCCCGGGGGGCGGAAACTATGGCTACACCTTC
- | TRBJ1-2 | - | TRBV5-5 | CASSRTGGYTF | TGTGCCAGCAGCCGAACGGGCGGCTACACCTTC
- | TRBJ2-1 | - | TRBV4-1 | CASSQDYRQGTSNEQFF | TGCGCCAGCAGCCAAGATTACCGGCAGGGGACCTCCAATGAGCAGTTCTTC
- | TRBJ2-6 | - | TRBV27 | CASSLSSASGANVLTF | TGTGCCAGCAGTTTAAGTAGCGCCTCTGGGGCCAACGTCCTGACTTTC
TRBD1 | TRBJ2-7 | - | TRBV19 | CASSQQGQGAEQYF | TGTGCCAGTAGTCAACAAGGACAGGGGGCCGAGCAGTACTTC
TRBD1 | TRBJ1-2 | - | TRBV30 | CAWSTGEMDGYTF | TGTGCCTGGAGTACAGGGGAAATGGATGGCTACACCTTC
- | TRBJ1-6 | - | TRBV7-9 | CASSQGLMGNSPLHF | TGTGCCAGCAGCCAGGGCCTTATGGGGAATTCACCCCTCCACTTT
TRBD1 | TRBJ1-1 | - | TRBV18 | CASSHGQGSEAFF | TGTGCCAGCTCCCACGGACAGGGTTCTGAAGCTTTCTTT
- | TRBJ2-5 | - | TRBV30 | CAWSPSRKYAETQYF | TGTGCCTGGAGCCCCTCCCGGAAGTATGCAGAGACCCAGTACTTC
TRBD2 | TRBJ2-7 | - | TRBV29-1 | CSIGTSNLEQYF | TGCAGCATAGGGACTAGCAACCTCGAGCAGTACTTC
TRBD1 | TRBJ1-2 | - | TRBV12-5 | CASGMTTGFGYGYTF | TGTGCTAGTGGTATGACGACAGGGTTCGGCTATGGCTACACCTTC
TRBD1 | TRBJ2-3 | - | TRBV29-1 | CSVLWTGGAPGANTDTQYF | TGCAGCGTTCTCTGGACAGGGGGAGCCCCGGGTGCCAACACAGATACGCAGTATTTT
- | TRBJ2-7 | - | TRBV9 | CASSIGDTTYEQYF | TGTGCCAGCAGCATCGGGGACACCACCTACGAGCAGTACTTC
TRBD1 | TRBJ2-3 | - | TRBV5-4 | CASRSQGVSQYF | TGTGCCAGCAGGTCTCAGGGGGTCTCGCAGTATTTT
- | TRBJ2-3 | - | TRBV13 | CASSLARGPENTDTQYF | TGTGCCAGCAGCTTAGCTCGCGGACCCGAGAACACAGATACGCAGTATTTT
- | TRBJ2-7 | - | TRBV11-2 | CASSWAGTLYEQYF | TGTGCCAGCAGCTGGGCCGGGACACTCTACGAGCAGTACTTC
TRBD2 | TRBJ2-1 | - | TRBV11-3 | CASSSPGLANEQFF | TGTGCCAGCAGCTCGCCGGGACTAGCAAATGAGCAGTTCTTC
TRBD1 | TRBJ2-7 | - | TRBV7-9 | CASSPLKGAGEQYF | TGTGCCAGCAGCCCCTTAAAGGGGGCCGGGGAGCAGTACTTC
- | TRBJ1-5 | - | TRBV7-8 | CASSTRTGWAKQPQHF | TGTGCCAGCAGCACCCGGACCGGGTGGGCCAAACAGCCCCAGCATTTT
- | TRBJ1-5 | - | TRBV9 | CASSQGVSNQPQHF | TGTGCCAGCAGCCAGGGAGTTAGCAATCAGCCCCAGCATTTT
- | TRBJ1-5 | - | TRBV21-1 | CASSKMDLGVLNQPQHF | TGTGCCAGCAGCAAAATGGACTTGGGAGTACTCAATCAGCCCCAGCATTTT
TRBD1 | TRBJ2-6 | - | TRBV4-1 | CASSAGQGLTGANVLTF | TGCGCCAGCAGCGCAGGACAGGGTCTAACTGGGGCCAACGTCCTGACTTTC
- | TRBJ1-2 | - | TRBV9 | CASSVAAGPNYGYTF | TGTGCCAGCAGCGTAGCGGCAGGGCCCAACTATGGCTACACCTTC